A single sample gave rise to the 20 T cell receptor beta chains below, sequenced in a study of T cells in Graves' hyperthyroidism and ophthalmopathy (dated by TCRdb to between 2018 and 2021). The library was built by means of multiplex PCR. The instrument given in TCRdb is Illumina HiSeq 2000. The TCR beta CDR3 regions were amplified from RNA transcripts. The TCR CDR3 was subjected to a first round of RT-PCR using the HTBI primer set and the Qiagen OneStep RT-PCR kit. TCRdb reprocessing: public reads trimmed at Q25 with fastp, clones called with MiXCR, in-frame beta chains kept. Rows matching on CDR3 protein sequence are summarized as one entry with the most common DNA and genes. The sample table lists roughly 380,000 distinct CDR3 sequences, approximately 15% of them with a count of one. Of the sample, less than 25% falls within the top ten clones. Sequencing input: blood. The receptors were gathered from a man younger than 45 with Graves' hyperthyroidism that later progressed to Graves' ophthalmopathy.

In its sample, this clonotype was seen many times. V and J are TRBV20-1 and TRBJ2-7; 8 positions agree with TRBD1. CDR1 and CDR2 from the germline V gene are DFQATT and SNEGSKA (reference sequence). The V segment lost 0 bases and the J segment 7 bases; nucleotides outside the gene matches: 8. The CDR3 runs 14 residues. The CDR3 DNA reads as TGCAGTGCTAGAGACAGGACAGGGACCGGGGAGCAGTACTTC. Translation gives CSARDRTGTGEQYF.

The chain uses TRBV6-2 or TRBV6-3 and TRBJ1-2; possibly TRBD1 for D (6 bases). V lost 4 bases to trimming and J lost 4 bases, with 16 bases between them. CDR1 and CDR2 from the germline V gene are MNHEY and SVGEGT. The CDR3 covers 15 residues. DNA for the CDR3: TGTGCCAGCAGTTTCCCCTATCGGACAGCCTATGGCTACACCTTC. It encodes CASSFPYRTAYGYTF.

This clonotype was counted many times. This chain uses TRBV2 with TRBJ1-1; TRBD1 aligns across 8 bases. Trimming at V came to 2 bases and at J to 4 bases, leaving 6 bases not matched to a gene. The CDR3 covers 15 residues. CDR1 is SNHLY and CDR2 is FYNNEI in the germline V gene. In DNA, the CDR3 is TGTGCCAGCAGTGAACGGGACAGGCGAGGCACTGAAGCTTTCTTT. This gives the protein CASSERDRRGTEAFF.

This clonotype was counted at least ten times. The chain carries TRBV10-3 and TRBJ1-2; no clear D. The CDR3 length is 13 residues. Trimming took 6 bases from V and 5 from J, leaving 13 bases between them. CDR1 and CDR2 (germline): ENHRY, SYGVKD. CDR3 bases: TGTGCCATCAGCCCGGGAACTTTTTATGGCTACACCTTC. Translation gives CAISPGTFYGYTF.

This clonotype was seen at least ten times. The V gene is TRBV2, the J gene TRBJ1-2; D remains ambiguous. Germline V CDR1 and CDR2: SNHLY, FYNNEI. The CDR3 contains 14 residues. The V gene lost 6 bases and the J gene lost 0 bases, with 11 bases spanning the gap. CDR3 region: CASSQGRTNYGYTF. The CDR3 region has the DNA TGTGCCAGCAGCCAAGGACGGACTAACTATGGCTACACCTTC.

In its sample, this clonotype was seen many times. This chain uses TRBV18 with TRBJ1-2; D gene unclear. This CDR3 is built from 16 residues. Germline CDR1 and CDR2: KGHSH and LQKENI. V gave up 3 bases and J gave up 2 bases, with 16 bases separating them. The DNA for the CDR3 is TGTGCCAGCTCACCCCGGGTCTTTCTTGACAACTATGGCTACACCTTC. The encoded protein is CASSPRVFLDNYGYTF.

This clonotype was seen more than once but under ten times. The V call is TRBV19, the J call TRBJ2-7; D is ambiguous. Germline-derived CDR1 and CDR2 are LNHDA and SQIVND (reference sequence). Trimming left V 3 bases short and J 1 base short, with 7 bases between. The CDR3 runs 13 residues. CDR3 nucleotides: TGTGCCAGTAGTATGAATCCATCCTACGAGCAGTACTTC. Protein: CASSMNPSYEQYF. The full variable domain, in which reference TRBV19 and TRBJ2-7 provide the parts outside the CDR3, is DGGITQSPKYLFRKEGQNVTLSCEQNLNHDAMYWYRQDPGQGLRLIYYSQIVNDFQKGDIAEGYSVSREKKESFPLTVTSAQKNPTAFYLCASSMNPSYEQYFGPGTRLTVT.

This clonotype was seen ten or more times. The chain employs TRBV12-3 or TRBV12-4 and TRBJ2-5, with D possibly being TRBD1 (6 bases). V was cut by 6 bases and J by 6 bases, with 11 bases left in between. This CDR3 contains 12 residues. The CDR3 loop reads CASRQGLKTQYF. For the CDR3, the DNA is TGTGCCAGCAGGCAGGGGTTGAAGACCCAGTACTTC.

This chain connects TRBV6-1 to TRBJ2-7; TRBD1 aligns across 8 bases. This CDR3 spans 15 amino acids. V shed 5 bases, J shed 9 bases, and the junction held 15 bases outside the gene matches. Germline-derived CDR1 and CDR2 are MNHNS and SASEGT. As DNA, the CDR3 is TGTGCCAGCAGTACAGGGGGTCGATTAGACAAGAGGCAGTACTTC. It codes for CASSTGGRLDKRQYF.

This clonotype was observed a handful of times. The chain links TRBV12-3 or TRBV12-4 to TRBJ2-2; 8 bases fit TRBD1. V lost 6 bases and J lost 0; bases outside the gene matches: 9. The CDR3 sequence is 17 residues long. For the CDR3, the DNA is TGTGCCAGCAGGCCGTCAAGGACAGGGTCGAACACCGGGGAGCTGTTTTTT. It is translated as CASRPSRTGSNTGELFF.

In its sample, this clonotype was seen once. This rearrangement joins TRBV7-6 to TRBJ2-5; D may correspond to TRBD1 or TRBD2 (6 bases each). V lost 1 base and J 5 bases, leaving 11 bases between the germline ends. The CDR3 consists of 14 residues. Germline V gene data show CDR1 as SGHVS and CDR2 as FNYEAQ. The CDR3 DNA reads TGTGCCAGCAGCTTAGAAGGGGGGAAGGAGACCCAGTACTTC. Its protein is CASSLEGGKETQYF.

This clonotype was seen ten or more times. The V and J genes are TRBV5-1 and TRBJ2-1; maybe TRBD2 (7 bases). This CDR3 spans 14 amino acids. The V gene's germline CDR1 is SGHRS and CDR2 YFSETQ. The V gene lost 3 bases and the J gene lost 7 bases, with 14 bases spanning the gap. CDR3 DNA: TGCGCCAGCAGCTCTGGGGGGGCTATAAATGAGCAGTTCTTC. Protein product: CASSSGGAINEQFF. The entire variable domain, with the rest obtained from reference TRBV5-1 and TRBJ2-1, is as follows: KAGVTQTPRYLIKTRGQQVTLSCSPISGHRSVSWYQQTPGQGLQFLFEYFSETQRNKGNFPGRFSGRQFSNSRSEMNVSTLELGDSALYLCASSSGGAINEQFFGPGTRLTVL.

In this sample, this clonotype turned up many times. CDR3 nucleotides: TGTGCCAGCAGTTCTTACAGGGGTAGCGAAAAACTGTTTTTT. This codes for CASSSYRGSEKLFF. The V gene is TRBV27, the J gene TRBJ1-4; 7 bases line up with TRBD1. Germline V gene sequence: CDR1 MNHEY, CDR2 SMNVEV (reference sequence). This CDR3 comprises 14 residues. V was pared by 4 bases and J by 8 bases, with 7 bases of the junction left unmatched.

The V gene is TRBV27, the J gene TRBJ1-1; 11 bases align to TRBD1. The CDR3 consists of 13 residues. After removal of 6 bases from V and 8 bases from J, the junction contained 5 bases not matched to a gene. Per germline, CDR1 MNHEY and CDR2 SMNVEV (reference sequence). DNA for the CDR3: TGTGCCAGCAGCTACAGGACAGGGGGCGAAGCTTTCTTT. Translation gives CASSYRTGGEAFF.

This clonotype showed up many times. The chain is built from TRBV28 and TRBJ2-7; the D is unclear. Germline V gene data show CDR1 as MDHEN and CDR2 as SYDVKM. This CDR3 has 13 amino acids. The V and J ends lost 3 bases and 2 bases respectively, with 8 bases between them. The CDR3 region is CASSFVDPYEQYF. Here the CDR3 DNA reads TGTGCCAGCAGTTTCGTCGACCCCTACGAGCAGTACTTC. The full variable domain, rest sourced from reference TRBV28 and TRBJ2-7, is DVKVTQSSRYLVKRTGEKVFLECVQDMDHENMFWYRQDPGLGLRLIYFSYDVKMKEKGDIPEGYSVSREKKERFSLILESASTNQTSMYLCASSFVDPYEQYFGPGTRLTVT.

This clonotype was seen many times. The V call is TRBV12-3 or TRBV12-4, the J call TRBJ2-5, with a tentative D call TRBD2 (5 bases). V was shortened by 3 bases and J by 5 bases, with 7 bases between the two germline ends. This CDR3 region has 12 residues. CDR3 sequence (DNA): TGTGCCAGCAGTTTCGGGGTCGAGACCCAGTACTTC. Amino acid sequence: CASSFGVETQYF.

This clonotype occurred many times. The J gene is TRBJ1-1, the V gene TRBV12-3 or TRBV12-4; 7 nucleotides match TRBD1. Trimming at V came to 6 bases and at J to 0 bases, leaving 7 bases not matched to a gene. This CDR3 spans 15 amino acids. This CDR3 reads CASSRQGQLNTEAFF. CDR3 DNA sequence: TGTGCCAGCAGCCGGCAGGGACAGCTGAACACTGAAGCTTTCTTT.

V usage is TRBV20-1 and J usage is TRBJ2-4; weak D call: TRBD1 (5 bases). The ends were cut back, 6 bases at V and 0 bases at J, with 15 bases in the middle. Germline V CDR1 and CDR2: DFQATT, SNEGSKA (reference sequence). CDR3 size: 15 residues. DNA of the CDR3: TGCAGTGCCAAGGGGTCAGGCTTAGCCAAAAACATTCAGTACTTC. Translation: CSAKGSGLAKNIQYF.

This clonotype was counted ten times or more. The rearrangement joins TRBV15 to TRBJ1-1; TRBD1 agrees at 8 bases. The germline CDR1 and CDR2 sequences are LNHNV and YYDKDF (reference sequence). The J segment lost 10 bases and the V segment lost 5 bases, leaving 9 bases of the junction unmatched. The CDR3 spans 13 residues. CDR3 loop: CATSGGTGVPAFF. The CDR3, as DNA: TGTGCCACCAGCGGCGGGACAGGAGTTCCAGCTTTCTTT.

This chain joins TRBV24-1 and TRBJ2-2, with a possible D match to TRBD1 (6 bases). The CDR3 is 16 amino acids. The V and J ends lost 1 base and 3 bases respectively, with 11 bases between them. Germline V gives CDR1 KGHDR, CDR2 SFDVKD. The CDR3 nucleotides are TGTGCCACCAGTGATTTTCGACAGGAGGACACCGGGGAGCTGTTTTTT. This translates into CATSDFRQEDTGELFF.